A single sample is the source of the 18 T cell receptor beta chains below, sequenced in a study of vaccination effects on CD4 cells after COVID-19. In the ViraFEST assay, antigen-specific CD4+ clonotypes were identified by expansion after peptide-pool stimulation. Subsequent to a culture period of approximately 11 days, CD4+ T cells were isolated. By PCR, the person was confirmed to have had SARS-CoV-2 infection between March and December 2020. Antigens of these TCRs are unknown. Produced via immunoSEQ multiplex PCR; TCRdb's table is partial and in-frame only. In the table there are about 22,000 clones, 76% of which are singletons. The specimen comprised CD4+ T cells from PBMCs cultured with SARS-CoV-2 spike peptides, sampled before COVID-19 vaccination. Receptors were obtained from a human donor who had a prior SARS-CoV-2 infection.

The CDR3 DNA sequence: TGTGCCAGCTCACCCCCCCGACAGGGGAGATACACCTTC. Translating it yields CASSPPRQGRYTF. V and J are TRBV18 and TRBJ1-2; 8 bases fit TRBD1. V shed 3 bases, J shed 11 bases, and the junction held 8 bases outside the gene matches. Germline V gene lookup returns CDR1 KGHSH and CDR2 LQKENI. This CDR3 contains 13 residues. Variable domain in full (rest from reference TRBV18 and TRBJ1-2): NAGVMQNPRHLVRRRGQEARLRCSPMKGHSHVYWYRQLPEEGLKFMVYLQKENIIDESGMPKERFSAEFPKEGPSILRIQQVVRGDSAAYFCASSPPRQGRYTFGSGTRLTVV.

The V and J genes are TRBV5-1 and TRBJ2-3, with TRBD1 identical over 8 bases. The CDR3 contains 16 residues. From germline, CDR1 is SGHRS and CDR2 YFSETQ. V gave up 1 base and J gave up 1 base; unmatched junction bases: 5. The CDR3 protein is CASSLLQGVRTDTQYF. The CDR3 nucleotides read TGCGCCAGCAGCTTGTTACAGGGGGTACGCACAGATACGCAGTATTTT. Based on the CDR3 plus reference TRBV5-1 and TRBJ2-3, the full variable domain is KAGVTQTPRYLIKTRGQQVTLSCSPISGHRSVSWYQQTPGQGLQFLFEYFSETQRNKGNFPGRFSGRQFSNSRSEMNVSTLELGDSALYLCASSLLQGVRTDTQYFGPGTRLTVL.

The DNA of the CDR3 is TGTGCCAGCAGCCAAGGCAGACTGCGGAGCTCCTACAATGAGCAGTTCTTC. Amino acids: CASSQGRLRSSYNEQFF. The chain carries TRBV14 and TRBJ2-1; D remains unclear. The length of the CDR3 is 17 residues. Trimming removed 1 base from V and 0 bases from J, with 13 bases in between. CDR1 SGHDN and CDR2 FVKESK come from the germline V gene.

This chain joins TRBV5-4 and TRBJ2-4, with D possibly called TRBD1 or TRBD2 (6 bases each). V lost 0 bases to trimming and J lost 8 bases, with 12 bases between them. The germline CDR1 and CDR2 sequences are SGHNT and YYREEE (reference sequence). The CDR3 is 14 residues long. CDR3 nucleotides: TGTGCCAGCAGCTTGGGGGGGGCCCAGGACATTCAGTACTTC. Translating it yields CASSLGGAQDIQYF.

The gene calls are TRBV4-1 and TRBJ1-6, with 7 nucleotides matching TRBD1. This CDR3 region has 16 residues. The V gene's germline CDR1 is MGHRA and CDR2 YSYEKL. The junction had 6 bases not matched to a gene; V was cut back by 0 bases and J by 7 bases. CDR3 sequence: CASSQEAGQQNSPLHF. The CDR3 region has the DNA TGCGCCAGCAGCCAAGAAGCGGGACAGCAGAATTCACCCCTCCACTTT.

V gene TRBV5-1 combines with J gene TRBJ2-2, with 10 positions matching TRBD2. The V and J ends lost 0 bases and 4 bases, in that order; junction bases with no gene match: 6. Germline V gene sequence: CDR1 SGHRS, CDR2 YFSETQ. The CDR3 runs 17 residues. Here the CDR3 DNA reads TGCGCCAGCAGCTTGGGAACTAGCGGGGACCGCACCGGGGAGCTGTTTTTT. Its protein is CASSLGTSGDRTGELFF. Together with reference TRBV5-1 and TRBJ2-2, the CDR3 gives the full variable domain: KAGVTQTPRYLIKTRGQQVTLSCSPISGHRSVSWYQQTPGQGLQFLFEYFSETQRNKGNFPGRFSGRQFSNSRSEMNVSTLELGDSALYLCASSLGTSGDRTGELFFGEGSRLTVL.

This clone was seen a few times. The chain carries TRBV9 and TRBJ2-1; D perhaps matches TRBD2 (6 bases). Germline CDR1 SGDLS, CDR2 YYNGEE. Trimming pared 0 bases from V and 9 bases from J, leaving 10 bases between. The length of the CDR3 is 13 residues. In DNA form, the CDR3 reads TGTGCCAGCAGCGTAGTATCCGGGGGTGAGCAGTTCTTC. As protein: CASSVVSGGEQFF.

The chain couples TRBV23-1 to TRBJ1-2; D is uncertain. TRBV23-1 is assigned to the ORF class and has an uncertain function. CDR3 length: 17 residues. The V and J ends lost 6 bases and 0 bases respectively, with 20 bases between them. Here the CDR3 reads CASRGGGSQLANYGYTF. The CDR3 region has the DNA TGCGCCAGCAGGGGTGGCGGGAGCCAGTTAGCTAACTATGGCTACACCTTC.

The chain is built from TRBV5-6 and TRBJ2-7; no clear D gene. CDR1 and CDR2 (germline): SGHDT, YYEEEE. The CDR3 totals 15 residues. Trimming cost V 4 bases and J 2 bases, with 16 bases left between them. The CDR3 DNA reads TGTGCCAGCAGCCCGGCGGCAGGTTCGACCTACGAGCAGTACTTC. Its protein product is CASSPAAGSTYEQYF.

The genes are TRBV7-2 and TRBJ2-1, with unresolved D. With 3 bases removed from V and 7 bases from J, the gap between germline ends came to 16 bases. This CDR3 spans 15 amino acids. In germline, CDR1 is SGHTA, CDR2 FQGNSA. CDR3 coding DNA: TGTGCCAGCAGCTTTACTAACCTCCTGGGGAATGAGCAGTTCTTC. Encoded protein: CASSFTNLLGNEQFF. Using reference TRBV7-2 and TRBJ2-1 for the parts outside the CDR3, the full variable domain is GAGVSQSPSNKVTEKGKDVELRCDPISGHTALYWYRQSLGQGLEFLIYFQGNSAPDKSGLPSDRFSAERTGGSVSTLTIQRTQQEDSAVYLCASSFTNLLGNEQFFGPGTRLTVL.

V is TRBV3-1 (or the pseudogene TRBV3-2) and J is TRBJ2-3, with a tentative D call TRBD2 (5 bases). Germline values: CDR1 LGHDT, CDR2 YNNKEL (reference sequence). V dropped 6 bases and J dropped 3 bases, with 13 bases sitting between them. The CDR3 runs to 14 residues. CDR3 region: CASSPRGSTDTQYF. The CDR3 nucleotides are TGTGCCAGCAGTCCCCGAGGGTCGACAGATACGCAGTATTTT.

In nucleotides, the CDR3 is TGTGCCAGCAGCTTGCGGCTAGCGGCCCCAGAGACCCAGTACTTC. This gives the protein CASSLRLAAPETQYF. The gene calls are TRBV5-6 and TRBJ2-5; 7 positions match TRBD2. Germline CDR1 is SGHDT and CDR2 is YYEEEE. Trimming cost V 1 base and J 4 bases; bases outside gene matches: 7. The CDR3 extends over 15 amino acids.

CDR3 in DNA: TGTGCCAGTAGTATTTACTCCGGACAGGGACGGGAGACCCAGTACTTC. It translates to CASSIYSGQGRETQYF. V gene TRBV19 combines with J gene TRBJ2-5, with 8 bases aligning to TRBD1. Trimming took 3 bases from V and 5 from J; bases not matched to a gene: 11. This CDR3 spans 16 amino acids. The germline CDR1 and CDR2 sequences are LNHDA and SQIVND (reference sequence). The full variable domain, rest sourced from reference TRBV19 and TRBJ2-5, is DGGITQSPKYLFRKEGQNVTLSCEQNLNHDAMYWYRQDPGQGLRLIYYSQIVNDFQKGDIAEGYSVSREKKESFPLTVTSAQKNPTAFYLCASSIYSGQGRETQYFGPGTRLLVL.

The chain couples TRBV4-2 to TRBJ2-2, with D uncertain. Germline V gene lookup returns CDR1 LGHNA and CDR2 YNFKEQ. Trimming stripped 1 base from V and 4 bases from J, with 7 bases between. The CDR3 spans 14 residues. The CDR3 region is CASSQGRFTGELFF. The CDR3 nucleotides are TGTGCCAGCAGCCAAGGCCGGTTCACCGGGGAGCTGTTTTTT.

The chain employs TRBV3-1 (or the pseudogene TRBV3-2) and TRBJ2-1, with D perhaps being TRBD1 or TRBD2 (6 bases each). Trimming removed 1 base at V and 7 bases at J, with 8 bases between. Germline values: CDR1 LGHDT, CDR2 YNNKEL (reference sequence). The CDR3 contains 13 residues. The CDR3 bases are TGTGCCAGCAGCCAAGTAGGGGGGAATGAGCAGTTCTTC. Protein product: CASSQVGGNEQFF.

This chain links TRBV4-1 with TRBJ2-7, with 13 bases lining up with TRBD2. Trimming took 5 bases from V and 4 from J; bases not matched to a gene: 11. The CDR3 loop spans 17 amino acids. CDR1 is MGHRA, CDR2 YSYEKL, per germline. Written as DNA, the CDR3 is TGCGCCAGCAGCTTCCGACTAGCGGGAGGTTCCTTTTACGAGCAGTACTTC. Residues: CASSFRLAGGSFYEQYF.

The V gene is TRBV7-6, the J gene TRBJ2-5; the D is unclear. Germline V CDR1 and CDR2: SGHVS, FNYEAQ. Trimming removed 10 bases at V and 7 bases at J, with 16 bases between. There are 12 residues in the CDR3. CDR3 sequence: CATSKQFGTQYF. For the CDR3, the DNA is TGTGCCACCTCCAAACAATTCGGGACCCAGTACTTC. Based on the CDR3 plus reference TRBV7-6 and TRBJ2-5, the full variable domain is GAGVSQSPRYKVTKRGQDVALRCDPISGHVSLYWYRQALGQGPEFLTYFNYEAQQDKSGLPNDRFSAERPEGSISTLTIQRTEQRDSAMYRCATSKQFGTQYFGPGTRLLVL.

The sample holds a few counts of this clone. V gene TRBV2 combines with J gene TRBJ1-2, with D perhaps matching TRBD1 (6 bases). Per germline, CDR1 SNHLY and CDR2 FYNNEI. Trimming took 3 bases from V and 4 from J, leaving 9 bases between them. The CDR3 runs 13 residues. The CDR3 DNA sequence: TGTGCCAGCAGTGAGGACAGACCCTATGGCTACACCTTC. It translates to CASSEDRPYGYTF.